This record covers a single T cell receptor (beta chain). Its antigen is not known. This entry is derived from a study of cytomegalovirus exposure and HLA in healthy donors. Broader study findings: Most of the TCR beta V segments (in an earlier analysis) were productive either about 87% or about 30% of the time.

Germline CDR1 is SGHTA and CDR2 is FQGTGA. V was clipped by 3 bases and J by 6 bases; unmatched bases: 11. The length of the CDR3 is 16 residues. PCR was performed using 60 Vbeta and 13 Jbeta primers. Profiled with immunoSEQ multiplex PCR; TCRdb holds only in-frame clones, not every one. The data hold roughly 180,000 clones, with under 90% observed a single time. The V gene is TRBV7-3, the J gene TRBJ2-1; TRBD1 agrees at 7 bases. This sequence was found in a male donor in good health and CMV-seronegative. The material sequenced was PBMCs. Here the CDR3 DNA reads TGTGCCAGCAGCTTGTCTCGGGACAGTTTTTCCAATGAGCAGTTCTTC. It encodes CASSLSRDSFSNEQFF.